This record looks at one TCR beta chain sequence and its context. Its target is not known. This entry belongs to a study of CD8 T cells in Susac syndrome. Across the study: The sequenced Susac syndrome patients comprised 5 or 6 with active disease and about 8 in remission.

Whole-study findings and limits: Regarding the TCR sequencing and HLA analysis, the study admitted that a relatively small number of individuals were involved.

The RNA, about 0.5 to 1 ug, was put through reverse transcription using random hexamers. TCRdb independently ran MiXCR on the immunoSEQ multiplex PCR reads; one entry per CDR3 protein. The repertoire holds 120,000 or so distinct CDR3 sequences, with about 93% as singletons. What was sequenced was CD8+ T cells from PBMCs. The origin of this receptor is a human donor with Susac syndrome.

Here the CDR3 DNA reads TGTGCCAGCAACGTGCTTAGACTAGCGGGGACAGATACGCAGTATTTT. Its protein product is CASNVLRLAGTDTQYF. V and J are TRBV2 and TRBJ2-3; TRBD2 agrees at 11 bases. The CDR3 runs to 16 residues. Germline CDR1 and CDR2: SNHLY and FYNNEI. Trimming removed 7 bases from V and 3 bases from J; junction bases left unmatched: 9.